The T cell receptor (beta chain) described here comes from a study of OX40 agonist ivuxolimab in advanced cancers. Assay: immunoSEQ multiplex PCR; the TCRdb copy retains only in-frame clones and omits some. The sample has 35,000 to 45,000 clones; around 93% are singletons. Germline V lookup: CDR1 SQVTM, CDR2 ANQGSEA. The ends lost 7 bases at V and 2 bases at J; junction bases unmatched: 3. CDR3 length: 13 residues. The rearrangement joins TRBV29-1 to TRBJ2-1; TRBD1 matches 9 bases. The starting material was CD4+ or CD8+ T cells sorted from blood, obtained in a trial of the OX40 agonist ivuxolimab. This clonotype originated in an adult with an advanced solid tumor such as melanoma, head and neck, liver or kidney cancer. The CDR3 sequence: CSGGQGTYNEQFF. The CDR3 DNA reads as TGCAGCGGGGGACAGGGAACCTACAATGAGCAGTTCTTC.